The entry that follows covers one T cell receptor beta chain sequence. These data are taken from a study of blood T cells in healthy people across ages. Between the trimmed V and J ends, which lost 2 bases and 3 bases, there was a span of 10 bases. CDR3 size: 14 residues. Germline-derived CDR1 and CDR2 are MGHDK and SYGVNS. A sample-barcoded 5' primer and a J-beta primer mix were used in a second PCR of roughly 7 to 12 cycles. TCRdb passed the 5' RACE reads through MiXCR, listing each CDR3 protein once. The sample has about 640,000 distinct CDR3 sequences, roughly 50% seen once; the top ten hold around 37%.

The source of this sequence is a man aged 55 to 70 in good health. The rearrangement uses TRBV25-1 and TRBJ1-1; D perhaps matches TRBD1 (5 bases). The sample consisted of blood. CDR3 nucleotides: TGTGCCAGCAGTGAAGGGGCAGCGTACACTGAAGCTTTCTTT. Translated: CASSEGAAYTEAFF.